This record covers a single T cell receptor beta chain. No antigen is known for it. There are no base qualities to consult, and no much larger clone falls within one base. Systemically healthy Caucasian individuals from Russia, around 39 in total and aged about 6 to 95 years, were included as donors. Approximately 11 milliliters of peripheral blood were drawn from each donor into EDTA-treated Vacutainer tubes. Ficoll-Paque density-gradient centrifugation was used to isolate PBMCs, with at least 7 million obtained per sample. Trizol reagent was used to extract total RNA from PBMCs, with at least 5 micrograms per sample. The percentages of naive CD45RAhigh/CD27high T cells were determined by flow cytometry on a PBMC aliquot from every donor. This sample stems from a study of blood T cells in healthy people across ages (dated by TCRdb to between 2014 and 2016). Study-wide context: In model experiments, template switching captured roughly one uniquely barcoded TCR beta cDNA molecule for every two T cells. Age-related changes in TCR beta repertoire diversity were measured in the study by deep sequencing normalized with unique cDNA molecular identifiers. Donors were grouped into four age groups: young (average 16 years), middle-aged (39), aged (around 60) and long-lived (less than 85). The study analyzed two additional independent replicas of 1 million unique cDNA reads from the same blood draw for two donors, one aged 18 to 30 and one aged 80 or older. Summary of the overall study and its limitations: Estimates of total diversity from one million sequenced T cells were regarded as lower bounds and underestimates. Bulk unsorted PBMC profiling prevented conclusive comparison of naive and antigen-experienced compartments. The long-lived group showed more naive CD4+ T cells, fewer expanded clones and increased TCR diversity than the aged group, suggesting age selection. The percentage of naive T cells measured by flow cytometry correlated strongly with observed TCR beta diversity. Observed TCR beta diversity per million T cells fell roughly linearly with age, and a significant reduction was already apparent by age around 40. Donor CMV infection status was unknown, potentially confounding age-related changes in expanded clonotypes.

From the cysteine up to the phenylalanine, the CDR3 has a length of 13 residues. The retained sequence is limited to the CDR3, 39 bases, with the frame set at the first base. V and J are truncated by 1 base and 5 bases respectively, leaving an intervening sequence of 7 bases. Looking up the germline V gene yields CDR1 MGHRA and CDR2 YSYEKL. Libraries were constructed by 5' RACE. TCRdb shows the sequencer as Illumina HiSeq 2500. A second PCR of roughly 6 to 12 cycles was performed with a sample-barcoded 5' primer and a J-beta primer mix. A template-switch 5' adaptor carrying 12 random nucleotides introduced a unique molecular identifier onto each TCR beta cDNA molecule. At least 3 million CDR3-containing paired-end reads were obtained from each sample. All of the RNA was converted into first-strand cDNA using the Mint cDNA synthesis kit, with a TRBC-specific oligonucleotide serving as the primer. All cDNA was treated with uracil-DNA glycosylase and then went through a first 18-cycle PCR with the universal primers M1SS and BC2_uni_R. From the authors' description of their analysis: For normalization, 1 million high-quality reads, each with a distinct molecular identifier, were randomly selected from each sample. Reads with shared molecular identifiers were discarded instead of being binned into consensus sequences. MiTCR, set to a Q25 quality threshold and the strictest error-elimination algorithm, was used for CDR3 identification, clonotype clustering and error correction. A nonparametric unseen species model with Euler transformation was used to estimate a lower bound on total TCR beta diversity. Through fastp at Q25 and MiXCR, TCRdb rebuilt clones from the public reads, retaining in-frame beta chains. Each entry merges the rows of one CDR3 protein and shows their most common DNA and genes. The V and J calls were not made by the authors but by TCRdb's processing. Counted in this sample were roughly 800,000 distinct CDR3 sequences; more than 25% of them appeared once. Under 3% of the sample is in the top ten clones.

These data were also reused for a study on T cells of mothers and their children. The second study's paper adds: Nine systemically healthy Caucasian individuals, comprising three mothers and their six children, were included as donors. cDNA synthesis used all of the extracted RNA, with about 1.5 ug of RNA in each 15 ul reaction. In the second PCR, sample barcodes and 2-4 random nucleotides were introduced via the M1S primer. Over 8.5 million TCR beta CDR3 reads were obtained for each mother, and some 3.1 million reads were obtained for each child. TCR recombination output is similarly shaped by thymic selection in related and unrelated pairs, with a minor effect exerted by inherited differences. Related mother-child pairs always showed normalized repertoire overlap that was slightly higher than in unrelated mother-child pairs, though the difference was never significant. No persistent microchimeric T cell clones were detected, at a sensitivity of roughly 100 clones per million clonotypes. The study used deep NGS to compare TCR beta repertoires of mothers and children, seeking features distinguishing related mother-child pairs from unrelated individuals. On average, the children were around 11 +/- 4 years old, while the mothers were roughly 36 +/- 4 years old. Libraries were sequenced on Illumina HiSeq 2000 with 100+100 nt paired-end reads after adapter ligation with NEBNext reagents. To avoid cross-contamination, the mother libraries and the child libraries were prepared a month apart and sequenced in separate runs. Between roughly 500,000 and 2,000,000 distinct TCR beta clonotypes were identified per donor. Naive TCR beta clonotypes were estimated from low-frequency clonotypes matched to each donor's FACS-determined naive share, without sorting.

This chain is built from TRBV4-1 and TRBJ2-3, with the identity of the D gene unclear. This sequence originates from a boy between 10 and 17 years old in good health. Sequenced: blood. CDR3 sequence: CASSQGRQDTQYF. The nucleotides read TGCGCCAGCAGCCAAGGCAGGCAAGATACGCAGTATTTT.